The present T cell receptor beta chain was sequenced within a study of CD8+ T cells in alopecia areata. The V segment lost 6 bases and the J segment 7 bases; nucleotides outside the gene matches: 8. CDR1 and CDR2 from the germline V gene are MNHEY and SMNVEV (reference sequence). CDR3 size: 15 residues. Treatment denoted: oral pan-JAK inhibitor, 5-10 mg twice daily. Regarding the study as a whole: Tofacitinib did not eliminate many expanded lesional clones from scalp or blood.

Following RNA extraction, reverse transcription yielded cDNA that acted as the sequencing template. Measured with immunoSEQ multiplex PCR; TCRdb has only the in-frame clones, and not every one. Here the sample spans 120,000 to 150,000 clones, 70% to 90% being singletons. This clone came up a few times. The antigen is not known. The chain uses TRBV27 and TRBJ2-1; TRBD2 matches 11 bases. The TCR comes from a human donor with alopecia areata. The sequencing here drew on CD8+ T cells sorted from blood, taken at week 4, from a patient treated with tofacitinib. The CDR3 loop reads CASRGGSGRVNEQFF. The DNA for the CDR3 is TGTGCCAGCAGGGGGGGTAGCGGGAGGGTTAATGAGCAGTTCTTC.